The T cell receptor (beta chain) described here comes from a study of cytomegalovirus exposure and HLA in healthy donors. The V gene lost 9 bases and the J gene lost 3 bases, with 12 bases spanning the gap. Germline CDR1 SGHVS, CDR2 FQNEAQ. This CDR3 is 12 amino acids long. Points on this clone: Its matching antigen is unknown.

PCR primers comprised 60 Vbeta and 13 Jbeta primers. Sequenced by immunoSEQ multiplex PCR; TCRdb stores in-frame clones only, minus some. This sample contains around 70,000 clones. Study outcomes and limitations: It was taken for granted in presence/absence analyses that sequencing depth across donors was roughly uniform.

This TCR was sampled from a female donor in good health and CMV-seropositive. The specimen was PBMCs. The rearrangement links TRBV7-8 to TRBJ2-7; tentatively, D is TRBD1 (6 bases). CDR3 sequence: CASRGTNYEQYF. CDR3 DNA sequence: TGTGCCAGTAGGGGGACAAACTACGAGCAGTACTTC.